Listed below are T cell receptor beta chains from one sample, sequenced in a study of cytomegalovirus exposure and HLA in healthy donors. Here immunoSEQ multiplex PCR was the method, and the copy in TCRdb shows in-frame clones only, minus some. The data show around 160,000 clones, around three quarters seen once. Sequenced input: PBMCs. Receptors originate from a man aged 40-50 years in good health and CMV-seropositive. Each CDR3 is given with its conserved first and last residue. A D gene is named only where the DNA matches it firmly. Rows give clone size only sometimes, using once, few, many, or a class for an expanded clone.

V gene,D gene,clone size,J gene,CDR3 protein,CDR3 DNA
TRBV27,TRBD2,-,TRBJ2-1,CAPGSGTSEHNEQFF,TGTGCCCCGGGCAGCGGGACTAGCGAACACAATGAGCAGTTCTTC
TRBV7-8,TRBD2,few,TRBJ2-1,CARNIAGAGVYNEQFF,TGTGCCAGGAATATTGCGGGAGCGGGAGTGTACAATGAGCAGTTCTTC
TRBV10-3,TRBD1,-,TRBJ1-1,CATLRDSTPNTEAFF,TGTGCCACACTACGGGACAGTACTCCGAACACTGAAGCTTTCTTT
TRBV2,TRBD1,-,TRBJ1-2,CASRGDRRGETF,TGTGCCAGCAGGGGGGACAGAAGGGGCGAGACCTTC
TRBV6-5,TRBD2,-,TRBJ2-7,CASSEVGRVKYF,TGTGCCAGCAGTGAAGTAGGGAGGGTAAAGTACTTC
TRBV9,TRBD1,-,TRBJ2-3,CASSVERTGPRSTDTQYF,TGTGCCAGCAGCGTAGAGAGGACAGGGCCACGTAGCACAGATACGCAGTATTTT
TRBV27,-,-,TRBJ1-2,CASSPPGRVGYGYTF,TGTGCCAGCAGTCCCCCGGGCAGGGTTGGCTATGGCTACACCTTC
TRBV28,TRBD2,few,TRBJ2-7,CASSSFPGLEVQYF,TGTGCCAGCAGTTCTTTTCCCGGACTAGAGGTGCAGTACTTC
TRBV7-9,TRBD2,-,TRBJ2-1,CASSSKGGIYNEQFF,TGTGCCAGCAGCTCTAAGGGAGGGATATACAATGAGCAGTTCTTC
TRBV30,TRBD1,-,TRBJ1-2,CAWSEGTGGYGYTF,TGTGCCTGGAGTGAGGGGACAGGGGGGTATGGCTACACCTTC
TRBV14,TRBD2,once,TRBJ2-1,CASSQVWRGRGRNEQFF,TGTGCCAGCAGCCAAGTATGGCGCGGGAGGGGTAGGAATGAGCAGTTCTTC
TRBV5-4,TRBD1,-,TRBJ1-4,CASGTGGVDVTNEKLFF,TGTGCCAGCGGTACAGGGGGCGTGGATGTAACTAATGAAAAACTGTTTTTT
TRBV4-1,-,few,TRBJ2-7,CASSQFASRSYEQYF,TGCGCCAGCAGCCAATTTGCGTCGCGGTCCTACGAGCAGTACTTC
TRBV5-1,-,-,TRBJ2-5,CASSGSGGSAETQYF,TGCGCCAGCAGCGGTTCAGGTGGGTCGGCAGAGACCCAGTACTTC
TRBV10-1,TRBD2,-,TRBJ2-7,CASSGSGSSYEQYF,TGCGCCAGCAGTGGTAGCGGGAGCAGCTACGAGCAGTACTTC
TRBV29-1,-,-,TRBJ2-6,CSVRDSGANVLTF,TGCAGCGTCCGGGACTCTGGGGCCAACGTCCTGACTTTC